Following are 21 T cell receptor beta chains from one sample sequenced in a study of T cell repertoires in cytomegalovirus infection (dated by TCRdb to between 2018 and 2020). Their antigens are not known. Sequencing relied on an Illumina HiSeq 1500. TCRdb's own reprocessing of the public reads used fastp at Q25 and MiXCR and kept productive beta chains. Every CDR3 protein is listed once, alongside the most common genes and DNA of its rows. The sample table holds approximately 990,000 distinct CDR3 sequences, of which approximately 32% were seen once. Jointly, the top ten make up around 15% of the sample. The treatment or condition label of this sample denotes: in vitro stimulation with specific CMV peptide epitopes to enrich CMV-specific T cells. Here the sequenced sample was cultured CD8+ T cells from PBMCs, taken from culture after CMV antigen stimulation. The receptors here all came from a human donor in good health (CMV status not recorded). Some clones in this sample may be carry-over from other donors' samples.

This clonotype was counted between two and nine times. The chain uses TRBV27 and TRBJ2-7, with 7 bases lining up with TRBD2. The J segment lost 2 bases and the V segment lost 4 bases, leaving 11 bases of the junction unmatched. Germline loops: CDR1 MNHEY, CDR2 SMNVEV (reference sequence). This CDR3 is 16 amino acids long. The CDR3 coding sequence is TGTGCCAGCAGTTCCCAGGGACTACCTTCCCCCTACGAGCAGTACTTC. Its translation: CASSSQGLPSPYEQYF.

This clonotype was seen just once. The chain joins TRBV5-6 to TRBJ2-7, with 10 bases matching TRBD1. Germline CDR1 reads SGHDT; CDR2 reads YYEEEE. Trimming at V came to 3 bases and at J to 7 bases, leaving 7 bases not matched to a gene. The CDR3 has 14 amino acids. CDR3: CASSSGTGAWEQYV. The CDR3 DNA sequence: TGTGCCAGCAGCTCCGGGACAGGGGCCTGGGAGCAGTACGTC.

This clonotype was observed a handful of times. The chain couples TRBV6-5 to TRBJ2-3; the D gene is possibly TRBD1 (6 bases). The CDR3 loop spans 18 amino acids. V gave up 1 base and J gave up 1 base, with 18 bases separating them. The V gene's germline CDR1 is MNHEY and CDR2 SVGAGI. This CDR3 reads CASSYFLPVAGGTDTQYF. The CDR3 DNA is TGTGCCAGCAGTTACTTTTTGCCGGTGGCAGGGGGCACAGATACGCAGTATTTT.

The chain carries TRBV12-3 or TRBV12-4 and TRBJ2-7; 9 bases are a match to TRBD1. CDR3 length: 14 amino acids. V lost 7 bases and J lost 4; bases outside the gene matches: 8. CDR3 coding DNA: TGTGCCAGCACTTTTGGGACAGGGTTATACGAGCAGTACTTC. Its translation: CASTFGTGLYEQYF.

Only one count was recorded for this clonotype. The V gene is TRBV10-3, the J gene TRBJ2-5; D is unclear. Germline CDR1 and CDR2: ENHRY and SYGVKD. Trimming left V 5 bases short and J 5 bases short, with 15 bases between. The CDR3 length is 14 residues. CDR3: CAISTSPGVETQYF. CDR3 sequence (DNA): TGTGCCATCAGTACGTCTCCGGGCGTTGAGACCCAGTACTTC.

This clonotype was seen a handful of times. The V call is TRBV19, the J call TRBJ2-2; D possibly corresponds to TRBD1 (5 bases). V lost 3 bases to trimming and J lost 4 bases, with 12 bases between them. The CDR3 covers 15 residues. CDR1 is LNHDA and CDR2 is SQIVND in the germline V gene (reference sequence). In DNA, the CDR3 is TGTGCCAGTAGTATTGAACAGGTGGTCACCGGGGAGCTGTTTTTT. Its translation is CASSIEQVVTGELFF.

This clonotype appeared a few times. V usage is TRBV14 and J usage is TRBJ2-7, with D perhaps TRBD1 or TRBD2 (5 bases each). V was cut by 4 bases and J by 4 bases, with 11 bases left in between. Germline-derived CDR1 and CDR2 are SGHDN and FVKESK. The CDR3 length is 13 residues. CDR3 region: CASSPPGRYEQYF. CDR3 sequence (DNA): TGTGCCAGCAGCCCCCCAGGGAGATACGAGCAGTACTTC.

This clonotype appeared many times. J is TRBJ1-3 and V is TRBV7-6, with TRBD1 as a possible D gene (6 bases). CDR1 and CDR2 from the germline V gene are SGHVS and FNYEAQ. Trimming stripped 10 bases from V and 1 base from J, with 11 bases between. The length of the CDR3 is 13 residues. The CDR3, as DNA: TGTGCCATCCTAGACAGGTCTGGAAACACCATATATTTT. This encodes CAILDRSGNTIYF.

There are a few counts of this clonotype. The chain couples TRBV28 to TRBJ2-2; 14 bases are shared with TRBD2. The CDR3 runs 16 residues. The germline V gene encodes CDR1 MDHEN and CDR2 SYDVKM. The V gene end was trimmed by 5 bases and the J gene end by 5 bases; junction bases not matched to a gene: 4. The CDR3 nucleotides read TGTGCCAGCAGTCCTGGGACTAGCGGGGGTACCGGGGAGCTGTTTTTT. It translates to CASSPGTSGGTGELFF.

The chain has TRBV27 and TRBJ2-1; no clear D gene. The CDR3 is 15 residues long. Per the germline V gene, CDR1 is MNHEY and CDR2 is SMNVEV (reference sequence). Trimming removed 5 bases from V and 4 bases from J, with 15 bases in between. DNA of the CDR3: TGTGCCAGCAGTCCTTTTGGAGCTCGATACAATGAGCAGTTCTTC. Amino acid sequence: CASSPFGARYNEQFF.

This clonotype came up a few times. The genes are TRBV6-5 and TRBJ1-1; no clear D gene. Germline loops: CDR1 MNHEY, CDR2 SVGAGI. The CDR3 contains 13 residues. The germline V and J ends were trimmed by 7 bases and 8 bases, with 17 bases remaining between them. CDR3 region: CASTDPPLTEAFF. CDR3 nucleotides: TGTGCCAGCACCGACCCCCCGCTCACCGAAGCTTTCTTT.

The rearrangement uses TRBV19 and TRBJ1-1, with D possibly matching TRBD1 (6 bases). Per germline, CDR1 LNHDA and CDR2 SQIVND (reference sequence). Trimming removed 7 bases from V and 1 base from J, with 13 bases in between. The CDR3 is 14 residues long. CDR3 sequence reads: CASTPGVTNTEAFF. The CDR3 coding sequence is TGTGCCAGTACTCCAGGGGTGACGAACACTGAAGCTTTCTTT.

This clonotype appeared many times. This sequence joins TRBV7-6 and TRBJ2-5; 13 bases line up with TRBD2. V lost 5 bases, J lost 5 bases, and 8 bases stayed unmatched. The CDR3 totals 16 residues. Germline loops: CDR1 SGHVS, CDR2 FNYEAQ. CDR3 nucleotides: TGTGCCAGCAGCCTTAGGACTAGCGGGGGTACGGAGACCCAGTACTTC. Translation: CASSLRTSGGTETQYF. The full variable domain, with the rest looked up from reference TRBV7-6 and TRBJ2-5, is GAGVSQSPRYKVTKRGQDVALRCDPISGHVSLYWYRQALGQGPEFLTYFNYEAQQDKSGLPNDRFSAERPEGSISTLTIQRTEQRDSAMYRCASSLRTSGGTETQYFGPGTRLLVL.

The rearrangement uses TRBV5-4 and TRBJ2-1; no clear D gene. CDR1 is SGHNT and CDR2 is YYREEE in the germline V gene (reference sequence). The CDR3 totals 13 residues. Trimming shortened V by 2 bases and J by 6 bases, and 9 bases separated the two germline ends. As DNA, the CDR3 is TGTGCCAGCAGCTTCGCCGGCTTCAATGAGCAGTTCTTC. Protein product: CASSFAGFNEQFF.

J is TRBJ2-1 and V is TRBV11-3; D is unresolved. Per the germline V gene, CDR1 is SGHNT and CDR2 is YENEEA. Trimming stripped 4 bases from V and 8 bases from J, with 12 bases between. This CDR3 region has 13 residues. CDR3 bases: TGTGCCAGCAGCTCGGAGTCCTGGGATGAGCAGTTCTTC. It specifies CASSSESWDEQFF.

The genes are TRBV4-1 and TRBJ2-1; D remains ambiguous. Looked up from germline, CDR1 is MGHRA and CDR2 is YSYEKL. This CDR3 region has 16 residues. The ends were cut back, 1 base at V and 2 bases at J, with 12 bases in the middle. The CDR3 DNA reads TGCGCCAGCAGCCAAGTTACAACCAATACCTACAATGAGCAGTTCTTC. Protein: CASSQVTTNTYNEQFF.

The J gene is TRBJ2-7, the V gene TRBV19; TRBD1 matches at 7 bases. J was trimmed by 4 bases and V by 5 bases; bases with no gene match: 11. Germline loops: CDR1 LNHDA, CDR2 SQIVND (reference sequence). The CDR3 is 15 amino acids. CDR3 sequence reads: CASSVRDSASYEQYF. In nucleotides, the CDR3 is TGTGCCAGTAGTGTCCGGGACAGTGCTTCTTACGAGCAGTACTTC.

This chain uses TRBV29-1 with TRBJ1-3, with TRBD1 as a possible D gene (5 bases). CDR1 is SQVTM, CDR2 ANQGSEA, per germline. Between the trimmed V and J ends, which lost 3 bases and 7 bases, there was a span of 7 bases. This CDR3 spans 11 amino acids. This CDR3 reads CSVDRGNTIYF. The CDR3 DNA sequence: TGCAGCGTTGACCGGGGGAACACCATATATTTT.

The chain is built from TRBV10-3 and TRBJ2-7, with 10 bases matching TRBD1. The CDR3 loop spans 14 amino acids. In germline, CDR1 is ENHRY, CDR2 SYGVKD. V shed 11 bases and J 5 bases; nucleotides not matched to a gene: 12. This CDR3 is CASTRGQGRNEQYF. As DNA, the CDR3 is TGTGCCTCCACCCGGGGACAGGGGAGGAACGAGCAGTACTTC.

The chain couples TRBV7-8 to TRBJ2-7, with a tentative D call TRBD2 (7 bases). CDR1 and CDR2 (germline): SGHVS, FQNEAQ. This CDR3 spans 14 amino acids. V was pared by 5 bases and J by 4 bases, with 15 bases between. The CDR3 protein is CASSGRGGVYEQYF. The CDR3 coding sequence is TGTGCCAGCAGCGGTAGGGGGGGTGTATACGAGCAGTACTTC.

The chain carries TRBV12-3 or TRBV12-4 and TRBJ2-3, with D unresolved. The CDR3 covers 14 residues. Trimming removed 5 bases from V and 2 bases from J, with 11 bases in between. This CDR3 reads CASSRSGDTDTQYF. The CDR3 nucleotides are TGTGCCAGCAGTCGGAGTGGCGACACAGATACGCAGTATTTT.